These 18 T cell receptor beta chains were all obtained from the same sample, sequenced in a study of blood T cell repertoires in COVID-19. Sequencing used immunoSEQ multiplex PCR; TCRdb keeps in-frame clones, though not all of them. The sample has just over 70,000 clones, 80% seen once. The sequenced sample consisted of peripheral blood. The origin of the receptors is a man aged 65 to 79 who had recovered from COVID-19.

This chain connects TRBV6-5 to TRBJ1-2; the D gene is possibly TRBD1 (6 bases). In germline, CDR1 is MNHEY, CDR2 SVGAGI. The CDR3 has 14 residues. Trimming pared 8 bases from V and 4 bases from J, leaving 17 bases between. DNA of the CDR3: TGTGCCAGCGGAAACAGGGATTTGGGCTATGGCTACACCTTC. This gives the protein CASGNRDLGYGYTF.

The CDR3 region is CASRSGGSTDTQYF. The CDR3 bases are TGCGCCAGCCGATCAGGGGGCTCGACAGATACGCAGTATTTT. This rearrangement joins TRBV5-1 to TRBJ2-3; 8 bases fit TRBD1. Per germline, CDR1 SGHRS and CDR2 YFSETQ. The CDR3 spans 14 residues. V was pared by 7 bases and J by 3 bases, with 7 bases of the junction left unmatched.

Only one count was recorded for this clone. The chain links TRBV19 to TRBJ1-1; 8 bases map to TRBD1. CDR1 and CDR2 (germline): LNHDA, SQIVND (reference sequence). CDR3 length: 14 amino acids. The ends lost 6 bases at V and 3 bases at J; junction bases unmatched: 6. DNA for the CDR3: TGTGCCAGTAGCCCGACAGGGGATTACACTGAAGCTTTCTTT. Protein sequence: CASSPTGDYTEAFF.

This chain joins TRBV28 and TRBJ2-5; TRBD1 might be the D (6 bases). Germline V gene lookup returns CDR1 MDHEN and CDR2 SYDVKM. V lost 1 base, J lost 3 bases, and 18 bases lay in between. The length of the CDR3 is 17 residues. CDR3 in DNA: TGTGCCAGCAGTTTATCCCAGGGGATTATTAAAAAAGAGACCCAGTACTTC. It codes for CASSLSQGIIKKETQYF.

The rearrangement links TRBV6-5 to TRBJ2-7; 7 positions match TRBD1. This CDR3 contains 15 residues. CDR1 and CDR2 (germline): MNHEY, SVGAGI. Trimming took 8 bases from V and 0 from J; bases not matched to a gene: 10. The CDR3 DNA follows: TGTGCCAGCCAAAGACCGGGACAGAGCTCCTACGAGCAGTACTTC. It encodes CASQRPGQSSYEQYF.

CDR3 sequence reads: CASSTGQSGNTIYF. CDR3 nucleotide sequence: TGCGCCAGCAGTACAGGGCAGTCTGGAAACACCATATATTTT. This sequence joins TRBV5-1 and TRBJ1-3; tentatively, D is TRBD1 (6 bases). In germline, CDR1 is SGHRS, CDR2 YFSETQ. Trimming removed 5 bases at V and 1 base at J, with 10 bases between. The CDR3 extends over 14 amino acids.

CDR3 region: CASRASGSMGYNEQFF. In nucleotides, the CDR3 is TGTGCCAGCAGGGCTAGCGGGAGTATGGGGTACAATGAGCAGTTCTTC. V is TRBV7-8 and J is TRBJ2-1; TRBD2 agrees at 10 bases. Germline CDR1 SGHVS, CDR2 FQNEAQ. There are 16 residues in the CDR3. V lost 6 bases and J lost 4; bases outside the gene matches: 9.

The rearrangement uses TRBV4-2 and TRBJ2-7; weak D call: TRBD1 (6 bases). The germline V and J ends were trimmed by 8 bases and 5 bases, with 16 bases remaining between them. Germline CDR1 and CDR2: LGHNA and YNFKEQ. CDR3 size: 13 residues. The chain's CDR3 is CASGDGRDNEQYF. CDR3 in DNA: TGTGCCAGCGGGGATGGAAGGGACAACGAGCAGTACTTC.

The chain recombines TRBV7-9 with TRBJ2-7, with 9 bases aligning to TRBD2. Per the germline V gene, CDR1 is SEHNR and CDR2 is FQNEAQ (reference sequence). V gave up 5 bases and J gave up 3 bases; unmatched junction bases: 5. CDR3 length equals 14 residues. This CDR3 reads CASSTTSGIYEQYF. CDR3 nucleotides: TGTGCCAGCAGCACGACTAGCGGTATCTACGAGCAGTACTTC.

V is TRBV6-2 or TRBV6-3 and J is TRBJ2-1, with 12 bases that match TRBD2. Per germline, CDR1 MNHEY and CDR2 SVGEGT. This CDR3 contains 17 residues. V was clipped by 2 bases and J by 4 bases; unmatched bases: 6. Here the CDR3 reads CASSYAWGLAGYNEQFF. In DNA, the CDR3 is TGTGCCAGCAGTTACGCCTGGGGACTAGCGGGTTACAATGAGCAGTTCTTC.

The gene calls are TRBV5-6 and TRBJ2-5; D ambiguous. The CDR3 has 11 residues. Germline CDR1 reads SGHDT; CDR2 reads YYEEEE. The V gene lost 3 bases and the J gene lost 3 bases, with 3 bases spanning the gap. CDR3: CASSYKETQYF. In DNA, the CDR3 is TGTGCCAGCAGCTACAAAGAGACCCAGTACTTC. Looking up the rest from reference TRBV5-6 and TRBJ2-5 gives the full variable domain: DAGVTQSPTHLIKTRGQQVTLRCSPKSGHDTVSWYQQALGQGPQFIFQYYEEEERQRGNFPDRFSGHQFPNYSSELNVNALLLGDSALYLCASSYKETQYFGPGTRLLVL.

The V call is TRBV6-2 or TRBV6-3, the J call TRBJ2-2; D gene uncertain. The germline V and J ends were trimmed by 5 bases and 5 bases, with 9 bases remaining between them. The CDR3 covers 13 residues. Per the germline V gene, CDR1 is MNHEY and CDR2 is SVGEGT. The DNA of the CDR3 is TGTGCCAGCAGTCGAACGGGTACCGGGGAGCTGTTTTTT. Protein: CASSRTGTGELFF.

A note on this clone: The identical CDR3 is also encoded by other nucleotide sequences in the sample. This rearrangement joins TRBV28 to TRBJ1-2; D gene unclear. This CDR3 region has 12 residues. Germline V CDR1 and CDR2: MDHEN, SYDVKM. V was trimmed by 5 bases and J by 3 bases, leaving 7 bases between them. CDR3 residues: CASSPLYYGYTF. The CDR3 nucleotides are TGTGCCAGCAGTCCTCTCTACTATGGCTACACCTTC.

This sequence joins TRBV6-2 or TRBV6-3 and TRBJ2-1; 11 bases align to TRBD2. Germline assignment: CDR1 MNHEY and CDR2 SVGEGT. The CDR3 length is 17 residues. J was trimmed by 7 bases and V by 5 bases; bases with no gene match: 13. CDR3 bases: TGTGCCAGCAGTAGCCTCGGATCCACTAGCGGGAGTAATGAGCAGTTCTTC. This translates into CASSSLGSTSGSNEQFF.

CDR3 sequence (DNA): TGCAGTGCTAGTATCCAGAGAGGGGGGACTAGCGGCACAGATACGCAGTATTTT. Translating it yields CSASIQRGGTSGTDTQYF. V gene TRBV20-1 combines with J gene TRBJ2-3; TRBD2 matches at 10 bases. Looked up from germline, CDR1 is DFQATT and CDR2 is SNEGSKA (reference sequence). Unmatched junction bases numbered 13, after V lost 3 bases and J lost 1 base. The CDR3 totals 18 residues.

In DNA form, the CDR3 reads TGCGCCAGCAGCCAAGAATTGCGGTCCGGGACAAGGGCCGGGGAGCTGTTTTTT. Amino acid sequence: CASSQELRSGTRAGELFF. The chain uses TRBV4-3 and TRBJ2-2; TRBD1 might be the D (6 bases). Germline values: CDR1 LGHNA, CDR2 YSLEER. With 0 bases removed from V and 6 bases from J, the gap between germline ends came to 20 bases. This CDR3 is built from 18 residues.

The chain combines TRBV6-4 with TRBJ2-2, with 7 bases matching TRBD1. Germline assignment: CDR1 MRHNA and CDR2 SNTAGT. Trimming took 3 bases from V and 3 from J; bases not matched to a gene: 7. This CDR3 region has 16 residues. CDR3 nucleotide sequence: TGTGCCAGCAGTGAAAAGGGGGCGATCCACACCGGGGAGCTGTTTTTT. Its translation is CASSEKGAIHTGELFF.

This clone was counted only a few times. V is TRBV19 and J is TRBJ2-6; 11 bases are a match to TRBD2. This CDR3 contains 18 residues. Germline trimming cut 6 bases from V and 0 bases from J; bases unmatched to any gene: 7. Germline values: CDR1 LNHDA, CDR2 SQIVND (reference sequence). CDR3 sequence reads: CASRRSSGGSSGANVLTF. The CDR3 DNA is TGTGCCAGTAGACGATCTAGCGGGGGGAGCTCTGGGGCCAACGTCCTGACTTTC.